The 14 T cell receptor beta chains below come from one sample, sequenced in a study of T cell responses to AZD1222 COVID-19 vaccine. Libraries were prepared by immunoSEQ multiplex PCR; TCRdb keeps only in-frame clonotypes and omits some of them. The data hold some 110,000 clones, with roughly 86% observed a single time. The source material was peripheral blood, sampled 28 days after the second AZD1222 dose. These receptors were collected from an adult who received the AZD1222 COVID-19 vaccine.

This chain uses TRBV9 with TRBJ1-2, with 7 bases matching TRBD1. CDR3 length: 15 amino acids. With V trimmed by 4 bases and J by 8 bases, 14 bases remained unmatched. CDR1 is SGDLS and CDR2 is YYNGEE in the germline V gene. CDR3 protein: CASSLEKGAGEGYTF. CDR3 coding DNA: TGTGCCAGCAGCCTCGAAAAGGGGGCGGGGGAAGGCTACACCTTC.

The CDR3 reads CASSSLAGGTTDTQYF. In DNA, the CDR3 is TGTGCCAGCAGCTCCTTAGCGGGGGGGACCACAGATACGCAGTATTTT. The chain has TRBV7-6 and TRBJ2-3; 11 nucleotides align to TRBD2. Trimming cost V 4 bases and J 2 bases; bases outside gene matches: 5. The CDR3 is 16 amino acids. CDR1 SGHVS and CDR2 FNYEAQ come from the germline V gene.

The rearrangement uses TRBV18 and TRBJ1-1, with 10 bases matching TRBD1. The germline gives CDR1 KGHSH, CDR2 LQKENI. The length of the CDR3 is 12 residues. With V trimmed by 6 bases and J by 7 bases, 2 bases remained unmatched. The CDR3 reads CASSGQGGEAFF. The CDR3 DNA sequence: TGTGCCAGCTCCGGACAGGGGGGTGAAGCTTTCTTT.

This chain uses TRBV2 with TRBJ2-5, with D unresolved. The CDR3 totals 12 residues. The germline V and J ends were trimmed by 3 bases and 3 bases, with 5 bases remaining between them. CDR1 is SNHLY and CDR2 is FYNNEI in the germline V gene. CDR3: CASSDVKETQYF. CDR3 sequence (DNA): TGTGCCAGCAGTGACGTAAAAGAGACCCAGTACTTC.

The chain carries TRBV6-1 and TRBJ1-2; D perhaps matches TRBD1 (6 bases). Germline V lookup: CDR1 MNHNS, CDR2 SASEGT. Trimming pared 2 bases from V and 4 bases from J, leaving 14 bases between. CDR3 length: 15 amino acids. DNA of the CDR3: TGTGCCAGCAGTGAAAGACAGGAGGGTGGCTATGGCTACACCTTC. Translated: CASSERQEGGYGYTF.

This sequence joins TRBV5-4 and TRBJ2-7; TRBD1 might be the D (6 bases). V was clipped by 0 bases and J by 4 bases, with 8 bases between them. In germline, CDR1 is SGHNT, CDR2 YYREEE (reference sequence). The CDR3 covers 13 residues. In DNA, the CDR3 is TGTGCCAGCAGCTTGGAACAGGGTTACGAGCAGTACTTC. It codes for CASSLEQGYEQYF. Together with reference TRBV5-4 and TRBJ2-7, the CDR3 gives the full variable domain: ETGVTQSPTHLIKTRGQQVTLRCSSQSGHNTVSWYQQALGQGPQFIFQYYREEENGRGNFPPRFSGLQFPNYSSELNVNALELDDSALYLCASSLEQGYEQYFGPGTRLTVT.

The chain recombines TRBV25-1 with TRBJ2-5, with D possibly matching TRBD1 (5 bases). Germline CDR1 is MGHDK and CDR2 is SYGVNS. Trimming stripped 7 bases from V and 5 bases from J, with 14 bases between. The CDR3 totals 13 residues. The chain's CDR3 is CASTLGASETQYF. CDR3 DNA: TGTGCCAGCACCTTAGGGGCCTCTGAGACCCAGTACTTC.

The chain carries TRBV6-4 and TRBJ2-1, with 11 bases matching TRBD2. The V gene's germline CDR1 is MRHNA and CDR2 SNTAGT. The CDR3 covers 16 residues. J lost 6 bases, V lost 3 bases, and 7 bases had no gene match. The DNA for the CDR3 is TGTGCCAGCAGTGAAACCGGGACTAGCGGAGTCAATGAGCAGTTCTTC. It yields the protein CASSETGTSGVNEQFF.

This clone was recorded only once. This chain joins TRBV28 and TRBJ2-5, with TRBD1 identical over 8 bases. This CDR3 is 15 amino acids long. Germline assignment: CDR1 MDHEN and CDR2 SYDVKM. Trimming removed 4 bases from V and 5 bases from J; junction bases left unmatched: 9. CDR3 loop: CASSSRTGTGETQYF. CDR3 coding DNA: TGTGCCAGCAGTTCTCGGACAGGGACGGGGGAGACCCAGTACTTC.

V gene TRBV5-5 combines with J gene TRBJ1-2; 8 bases fit TRBD1. V trimming: 0 bases; J trimming: 5 bases; junction bases outside the gene matches: 12. CDR1 and CDR2 (germline): SGHKS, YYEKEE (reference sequence). This CDR3 is built from 17 residues. The CDR3 DNA follows: TGTGCCAGCAGCTTGGCGGCCCCCGGGACAGGAGGTTATGGCTACACCTTC. Residues: CASSLAAPGTGGYGYTF.

In this sample, this clone turned up once. The chain uses TRBV29-1 and TRBJ1-1; D gene unclear. CDR3 length equals 12 residues. The V end was cut by 3 bases, the J end by 4 bases, with 9 bases between. Germline CDR1 is SQVTM and CDR2 is ANQGSEA. CDR3 coding DNA: TGCAGCGTTGAGGAGGGAACCACTGAAGCTTTCTTT. It yields the protein CSVEEGTTEAFF.

The rearrangement joins TRBV6-4 to TRBJ1-4, with D possibly being TRBD1 (5 bases). CDR1 is MRHNA, CDR2 SNTAGT, per germline. This CDR3 region has 14 residues. Between the trimmed V and J ends, which lost 3 bases and 2 bases, there was a span of 7 bases. CDR3 DNA: TGTGCCAGCAGTGAAGGGACCACTAATGAAAAACTGTTTTTT. Its translation is CASSEGTTNEKLFF.

V is TRBV10-1 and J is TRBJ1-1, with 9 positions matching TRBD1. CDR3 length: 13 residues. Per the germline V gene, CDR1 is WNHNN and CDR2 is SYGVQD (reference sequence). Germline trimming cut 3 bases from V and 6 bases from J; bases unmatched to any gene: 2. CDR3: CASSEQGASEAFF. DNA for the CDR3: TGCGCCAGCAGTGAACAGGGGGCCTCTGAAGCTTTCTTT.

The chain joins TRBV6-5 to TRBJ1-5, with D uncertain. Trimming stripped 8 bases from V and 0 bases from J, with 11 bases between. Germline CDR1 is MNHEY and CDR2 is SVGAGI. The CDR3 contains 14 residues. The CDR3 nucleotides are TGTGCCAGCGGCGGACGGGATAGCAATCAGCCCCAGCATTTT. Translation gives CASGGRDSNQPQHF.